A selection of T cell receptor beta chains follows, all from one sample in a study of shared clonotypes between healthy human individuals. Generated by immunoSEQ multiplex PCR, the TCRdb table keeps only in-frame clones and is missing some. The table records fewer than 850,000 clones, around 72% of them present only once. The specimen was memory CD4+ T cells sorted from blood. These receptor sequences come from a woman aged 25 to 39 in good health. CDR3s include the opening cysteine and the closing phenylalanine or tryptophan. A D gene is named only where the DNA matches it firmly. Expanded clones are given a class, and other clones once, few, many or no size at all.

cdr3_nt | cdr3_aa | d_call | j_call | clone_size | v_call
TGTGCCAGCAGCATGGACAGGCACTATAGCAATCAGCCCCAGCATTTT | CASSMDRHYSNQPQHF | - | TRBJ1-5 | - | TRBV21-1
TGCGCCAGCATGGGGACAGGGGGATACGAGCAGTACTTC | CASMGTGGYEQYF | TRBD1 | TRBJ2-7 | - | TRBV10-1
TGTGCCAGCAGCCGGACTAGCGGGAGTGTTCATGAGCAGTTCTTC | CASSRTSGSVHEQFF | TRBD2 | TRBJ2-1 | few | TRBV6-5
TGTGCCAGCTCACCACCGTCCACCGCCACTGAAGCTTTCTTT | CASSPPSTATEAFF | - | TRBJ1-1 | - | TRBV18
TGTGCCAGCAGCTCAGGGCGGGACAGGGTACGGGGGATCTATGGCTACACCTTC | CASSSGRDRVRGIYGYTF | TRBD1 | TRBJ1-2 | - | TRBV13
TGCGCCAGCAGCCACCGGGACAACCCCTACAATGAGCAGTTCTTC | CASSHRDNPYNEQFF | - | TRBJ2-1 | - | TRBV5-1
TGTGCCAGCAGTGATGCGGGGGTCCGCACAGATACGCAGTATTTT | CASSDAGVRTDTQYF | TRBD2 | TRBJ2-3 | - | TRBV6-1
TGTGCCAGCAGCGTAGGGGTCGGGAGTAACTATGGCTACACCTTC | CASSVGVGSNYGYTF | - | TRBJ1-2 | - | TRBV9
TGCGCCAGCAGCTTGGTGGCGGGAGTGGGGAGGCTTGAGCAGTTCTTC | CASSLVAGVGRLEQFF | TRBD2 | TRBJ2-1 | - | TRBV5-1
TGTGCCAGTAAGGCTGGTATCTCTGGGGCCAACGTCCTGACTTTC | CASKAGISGANVLTF | - | TRBJ2-6 | - | TRBV19
TGTGCCAGCAGCGGACACATTGAAGCTTTCTTT | CASSGHIEAFF | - | TRBJ1-1 | - | TRBV6-1
TGTGCCAGCAGTTTCGGCTTCGAGCAGTACTTC | CASSFGFEQYF | - | TRBJ2-7 | - | TRBV28
TGTGCCAGCAGTTCCTTCGCGGGGGTTAGCACAGATACGCAGTATTTT | CASSSFAGVSTDTQYF | TRBD2 | TRBJ2-3 | once | TRBV28
TGTGCCAGCTCACCTCGCGGGACAGGGTCCAATGAGCAGTTCTTC | CASSPRGTGSNEQFF | TRBD1 | TRBJ2-1 | once | TRBV18
TGTGCCAGCAGCGTCGGGGTAGTGGGAGAGACCCAGTACTTC | CASSVGVVGETQYF | - | TRBJ2-5 | - | TRBV7-6
TGCGCCAGCAGTCATCTCCTTGACAGGGAAAACGACGAGCAGTACTTC | CASSHLLDRENDEQYF | TRBD1 | TRBJ2-7 | - | TRBV23-1
TGTGCCAGCAGCTTACGGGGGGACACTGAAGCTTTCTTT | CASSLRGDTEAFF | - | TRBJ1-1 | - | TRBV7-9
TGTGCCAGCAGCCCGAGGACTAGCTCGGAGACCCAGTACTTC | CASSPRTSSETQYF | TRBD2 | TRBJ2-5 | few | TRBV5-5
TGCGCCAGCAGCCAATACCACCAACAGGGAACCTTCCGGCCCCAGCATTTT | CASSQYHQQGTFRPQHF | - | TRBJ1-5 | - | TRBV4-1
TGTGCCAGCAGTTATGGGGGGGCGGGAGGCACTGAAGCTTTCTTT | CASSYGGAGGTEAFF | - | TRBJ1-1 | - | TRBV27
TGCGCCAGCAGCCAGGACAGGATGGCAGCCCTGAGCTCCTACAATGAGCAGTTCTTC | CASSQDRMAALSSYNEQFF | TRBD1 | TRBJ2-1 | many | TRBV5-1
TGCGCCAGCAGACCAGGGGATGGGACTGAAGCTTTCTTT | CASRPGDGTEAFF | - | TRBJ1-1 | few | TRBV10-1
TGCACCAGCAGCCAAGAGGGGCTAGCGGAGACTTACAATGAGCAGTTCTTC | CTSSQEGLAETYNEQFF | - | TRBJ2-1 | - | TRBV1
TGCAGCGTTGGGTGGCGTAGCACAGATACGCAGTATTTT | CSVGWRSTDTQYF | - | TRBJ2-3 | - | TRBV29-1
TGTGCCAACGGGGGAGGGGTGAACACTGAAGCTTTCTTT | CANGGGVNTEAFF | - | TRBJ1-1 | - | TRBV2
TGCAGCGCGGGACTAGCGGGACCTAGGAGCTCCTACGAGCAGTACTTC | CSAGLAGPRSSYEQYF | TRBD2 | TRBJ2-7 | few | TRBV29-1
TGTGCCAGCTCACCATCCGGGGGGAGTAATGAGCAGTTCTTC | CASSPSGGSNEQFF | TRBD2 | TRBJ2-1 | - | TRBV18
TGTGCCAGCAGCTTCCCAGGGCGGGAGACCCAGTACTTC | CASSFPGRETQYF | - | TRBJ2-5 | - | TRBV5-5
TGCGCCAGCAGATCTGGGACCGGCACAGATACGCAGTATTTT | CASRSGTGTDTQYF | - | TRBJ2-3 | - | TRBV5-1
TGCGCCAGCAGATCGACTAGCGGCCAAGAGACCCAGTACTTC | CASRSTSGQETQYF | TRBD2 | TRBJ2-5 | once | TRBV5-1
TGTGCCAGCAGCTCGCCGTTAGCGGGAGCGCCTGAGCAGTTCTTC | CASSSPLAGAPEQFF | TRBD2 | TRBJ2-1 | - | TRBV11-2
TGCGCCAGCAGCCGAGATAACGCGGGCAGGGGGCGACGGGGCTACACCTTC | CASSRDNAGRGRRGYTF | TRBD1 | TRBJ1-2 | - | TRBV4-1
TGCGCCAGCAGCCTGATAAGCGCCAACACCGGGGAGCTGTTTTTT | CASSLISANTGELFF | - | TRBJ2-2 | once | TRBV5-1
TGTGCCAGCAGAATTTATTCAGGGGCGCAGCAGTACTTC | CASRIYSGAQQYF | - | TRBJ2-7 | - | TRBV28
TGTGCCATCAGTGATACAGGGATCGGAAATCAGCCCCAGCATTTT | CAISDTGIGNQPQHF | - | TRBJ1-5 | - | TRBV10-3
TGTGCCAGCAGCCGAATTCCCGGGACTAGCGGGAGGAACGAGCAGTACTTC | CASSRIPGTSGRNEQYF | TRBD2 | TRBJ2-7 | - | TRBV7-6
TGTGCCAGCAGTGGCAGCTACACCGGGGAGCTGTTTTTT | CASSGSYTGELFF | - | TRBJ2-2 | - | TRBV2
TGTGCCAGCAGCGCGGGACACACTAACTATGGCTACACCTTC | CASSAGHTNYGYTF | - | TRBJ1-2 | - | TRBV9
TGTGCCAGTAGTACCCGGAACACTGAAGCTTTCTTT | CASSTRNTEAFF | - | TRBJ1-1 | - | TRBV19
TGTGCCAGCAGCCTACCCGCTGGGGGGACTAGCGGAACTAGCACAGATACGCAGTATTTT | CASSLPAGGTSGTSTDTQYF | TRBD2 | TRBJ2-3 | - | TRBV14
TGCGCCAGCAGTGAGGGGTATATGAGCAATCAGCCCCAGCATTTT | CASSEGYMSNQPQHF | - | TRBJ1-5 | many | TRBV10-2
TGTGCCAGCAGCAACGACCAAGACGAGCAGTACTTC | CASSNDQDEQYF | - | TRBJ2-7 | - | TRBV27
TGTGCCAGCAGCATAAGCCCCTCCTACGAGCAGTACTTC | CASSISPSYEQYF | - | TRBJ2-7 | - | TRBV28
TGTGCCAGTAGTATGGTTGGGGTAAATCAGCCCCAGCATTTT | CASSMVGVNQPQHF | - | TRBJ1-5 | few | TRBV19
TGTGCCAGCTCACCAACCGGGACAGGGGTTGGCTACACCTTC | CASSPTGTGVGYTF | TRBD1 | TRBJ1-2 | - | TRBV18
TGTGCCAGCAATCAATACACAGGCTCTGGAAACACCATATATTTT | CASNQYTGSGNTIYF | - | TRBJ1-3 | once | TRBV6-1
TGCGCCAGCAGCCTGGCGGGGGCCGAGACCCAGTACTTC | CASSLAGAETQYF | - | TRBJ2-5 | - | TRBV5-1
TGTGCCAGCAGCTTAGTAGCCCTAGCGGGAATCCCCGGGGAGCTGTTTTTT | CASSLVALAGIPGELFF | TRBD2 | TRBJ2-2 | - | TRBV7-2
TGTGCCAGCAGTGGACGGACTAGCCCAGATACGCAGTATTTT | CASSGRTSPDTQYF | TRBD2 | TRBJ2-3 | few | TRBV2
TGTGCCAGCAGCTCGCCCTCGACAGGGGCCCGCACTGAAGCTTTCTTT | CASSSPSTGARTEAFF | TRBD1 | TRBJ1-1 | many | TRBV11-2
TGTGCCAGCAGTAGGCCGGGACAGGGGAGAGGCGAGCAGTACTTC | CASSRPGQGRGEQYF | TRBD1 | TRBJ2-7 | - | TRBV25-1
TGTGCCAGCAGTTATCAAGGGGACACTGAAGCTTTCTTT | CASSYQGDTEAFF | - | TRBJ1-1 | once | TRBV7-9